The 17 T cell receptor beta chains given below trace back to one sample, sequenced in a study of T cell responses to AZD1222 COVID-19 vaccine. Method: immunoSEQ multiplex PCR; TCRdb's copy keeps in-frame clones and lacks some. The sample has 150,000 to 200,000 clones; 87% are singletons. The sequencing here drew on peripheral blood, taken 28 days after the second AZD1222 dose. These receptors were taken from an adult who received the AZD1222 COVID-19 vaccine.

This clone came up once. The J gene is TRBJ2-7, the V gene TRBV9, with 9 positions matching TRBD1. The germline CDR1 and CDR2 sequences are SGDLS and YYNGEE. Trimming removed 0 bases from V and 3 bases from J; junction bases left unmatched: 4. This CDR3 contains 15 residues. The DNA for the CDR3 is TGTGCCAGCAGCGTAGGGGGGACAGGGAGCTACGAGCAGTACTTC. Protein: CASSVGGTGSYEQYF.

This chain links TRBV12-3 or TRBV12-4 with TRBJ1-2; D unclear. The CDR3 runs 12 residues. With 4 bases removed from V and 4 bases from J, the gap between germline ends came to 7 bases. The CDR3 DNA follows: TGTGCCAGCAGTTCAGTGGGCTATGGCTACACCTTC. This gives the protein CASSSVGYGYTF.

The V and J genes are TRBV6-5 and TRBJ1-3; TRBD1 matches at 7 bases. Germline V gene lookup returns CDR1 MNHEY and CDR2 SVGAGI. The ends lost 2 bases at V and 1 base at J; junction bases unmatched: 2. This CDR3 contains 15 residues. The CDR3 DNA sequence: TGTGCCAGCAGTTACGACAGGGTTTCTGGAAACACCATATATTTT. It specifies CASSYDRVSGNTIYF.

This clone was counted ten times or more. This chain joins TRBV3-1 (or the pseudogene TRBV3-2) and TRBJ2-7, with D uncertain. Trimming cost V 1 base and J 2 bases, with 6 bases left between them. CDR3 length: 13 amino acids. CDR1 is LGHDT and CDR2 is YNNKEL in the germline V gene (reference sequence). CDR3 nucleotide sequence: TGTGCCAGCAGCCAAGTCCAAGCCTACGAGCAGTACTTC. Translating it yields CASSQVQAYEQYF.

This CDR3 is CASSLAIDIGQFF. CDR3 DNA: TGTGCCAGCAGCTTAGCGATAGACATAGGGCAGTTCTTC. The chain combines TRBV7-2 with TRBJ2-1; D not certain. V dropped 0 bases and J dropped 12 bases, with 12 bases sitting between them. The CDR3 runs 13 residues. Germline values: CDR1 SGHTA, CDR2 FQGNSA.

This chain uses TRBV5-4 with TRBJ1-1; D not certain. In germline, CDR1 is SGHNT, CDR2 YYREEE (reference sequence). V lost 4 bases, J lost 3 bases, and 25 bases lay in between. CDR3 length: 18 amino acids. The CDR3 reads CASSPPRRTLVRDTEAFF. The DNA of the CDR3 is TGTGCCAGCAGCCCCCCCCGAAGAACTTTAGTACGGGACACTGAAGCTTTCTTT.

This chain links TRBV3-1 (or the pseudogene TRBV3-2) with TRBJ1-6; D remains ambiguous. The germline V gene encodes CDR1 LGHDT and CDR2 YNNKEL (reference sequence). V was shortened by 5 bases and J by 7 bases, with 21 bases between the two germline ends. The CDR3 totals 17 residues. CDR3 protein: CASSSGGPISYNSPLHF. The DNA of the CDR3 is TGTGCCAGCAGCAGTGGCGGTCCCATTTCATACAATTCACCCCTCCACTTT.

The chain is built from TRBV29-1 and TRBJ2-5, with D perhaps assigned TRBD1 or TRBD2 (5 bases each). The CDR3 spans 15 residues. Germline V CDR1 and CDR2: SQVTM, ANQGSEA. Trimming stripped 7 bases from V and 4 bases from J, with 22 bases between. In DNA, the CDR3 is TGCAGCGCCCTGAACCGTCGAGGGCAGGGAGAGACCCAGTACTTC. Translating gives CSALNRRGQGETQYF. Complete variable domain (other parts from reference TRBV29-1 and TRBJ2-5): SAVISQKPSRDICQRGTSLTIQCQVDSQVTMMFWYRQQPGQSLTLIATANQGSEATYESGFVIDKFPISRPNLTFSTLTVSNMSPEDSSIYLCSALNRRGQGETQYFGPGTRLLVL.

The V gene is TRBV19, the J gene TRBJ1-5; no definite D call. Germline V gene sequence: CDR1 LNHDA, CDR2 SQIVND (reference sequence). The CDR3 consists of 14 residues. V lost 7 bases, J lost 6 bases, and 16 bases lay in between. The CDR3 loop is CASTELGSFQPQHF. CDR3 bases: TGTGCCAGTACCGAACTGGGAAGTTTTCAGCCCCAGCATTTT.

Notes on this clone: Other DNA sequences in this specimen translate into the identical CDR3. The DNA of the CDR3 is TGTGCCAGCAGTTTGCGGGGGGTGAACACTGAAGCTTTCTTT. Protein product: CASSLRGVNTEAFF. The genes are TRBV27 and TRBJ1-1; possible D gene TRBD1, 5 bases. V lost 3 bases, J lost 0 bases, and 8 bases lay in between. There are 14 residues in the CDR3. CDR1 is MNHEY, CDR2 SMNVEV, per germline (reference sequence).

The chain is built from TRBV7-9 and TRBJ1-1; D not resolved. The germline CDR1 and CDR2 sequences are SEHNR and FQNEAQ (reference sequence). Trimming removed 6 bases at V and 1 base at J, with 9 bases between. CDR3 length: 13 amino acids. The CDR3 nucleotides read TGTGCCAGCAGACCAGAACCGAACACTGAAGCTTTCTTT. This encodes CASRPEPNTEAFF.

V is TRBV3-1 (or the pseudogene TRBV3-2) and J is TRBJ2-7, with TRBD1 identical over 9 bases. The CDR3 loop spans 13 amino acids. With V trimmed by 5 bases and J by 7 bases, 6 bases remained unmatched. The V gene's germline CDR1 is LGHDT and CDR2 YNNKEL (reference sequence). CDR3 coding DNA: TGTGCCAGCAGCAAGGGGACAGGGCGTGAGCAGTACTTC. Its protein is CASSKGTGREQYF.

The V and J genes are TRBV24-1 and TRBJ2-1, with D perhaps given as TRBD1 or TRBD2 (5 bases each). Looked up from germline, CDR1 is KGHDR and CDR2 is SFDVKD. The CDR3 spans 13 residues. Trimming left V 3 bases short and J 8 bases short, with 10 bases between. CDR3 residues: CATSDAGSHEQFF. In DNA form, the CDR3 reads TGTGCCACCAGTGATGCAGGGAGTCATGAGCAGTTCTTC.

This sequence joins TRBV20-1 and TRBJ2-3, with D maybe TRBD2 (5 bases). V lost 3 bases to trimming and J lost 0 bases, with 13 bases between them. The CDR3 runs 15 residues. Germline V gene sequence: CDR1 DFQATT, CDR2 SNEGSKA (reference sequence). The CDR3 here is CSASYASLSTDTQYF. CDR3 nucleotides: TGCAGTGCTAGTTATGCTAGCTTAAGCACAGATACGCAGTATTTT.

In its sample, this clone was seen a few times. The rearrangement uses TRBV5-4 and TRBJ2-7; D is unclear. V lost 9 bases and J lost 2, with 21 bases in between. Germline CDR1 SGHNT, CDR2 YYREEE (reference sequence). The CDR3 has 15 residues. The CDR3 loop is CATQSENGLTYEQYF. The CDR3, as DNA: TGTGCCACCCAAAGCGAAAATGGGCTAACCTACGAGCAGTACTTC.

V and J are TRBV7-9 and TRBJ2-7; D might be TRBD1 (7 bases). This CDR3 region has 19 residues. V dropped 4 bases and J dropped 4 bases, with 29 bases sitting between them. Germline V CDR1 and CDR2: SEHNR, FQNEAQ (reference sequence). CDR3 bases: TGTGCCAGCAGCTCTCCAACGGAGGGGGCTACCTCTTCTCAATACGAGCAGTACTTC. The encoded protein is CASSSPTEGATSSQYEQYF.

V gene TRBV15 combines with J gene TRBJ1-5; TRBD1 might be the D (6 bases). Germline CDR1 LNHNV, CDR2 YYDKDF (reference sequence). The CDR3 totals 15 residues. V lost 4 bases and J 3 bases, leaving 13 bases between the germline ends. The CDR3 DNA is TGTGCCACCAGCACCCTCCGACAGGACAATCAGCCCCAGCATTTT. Protein: CATSTLRQDNQPQHF. Full variable domain (outside the CDR3, taken from reference TRBV15 and TRBJ1-5): DAMVIQNPRYQVTQFGKPVTLSCSQTLNHNVMYWYQQKSSQAPKLLFHYYDKDFNNEADTPDNFQSRRPNTSFCFLDIRSPGLGDTAMYLCATSTLRQDNQPQHFGDGTRLSIL.